The clone carrying this T cell receptor (beta chain) was counted ten times or more. Its cognate antigen is unknown. Free of recent acute infections or vaccinations, the donors were healthy HIV-negative adults. All the donors were Caucasian adults who lived in Nashville, Tennessee. The record originates from a study of shared clonotypes between healthy human individuals. The authors' processing: In the immunoSEQ data, sequences were junction-only and lacked quality scores, so filtering differed. Only in-frame clones appear in the TCRdb table, and some are missing; sequencing was by immunoSEQ multiplex PCR. The DNA gave D and trimming, while V, J and clone size come from that table. This table has fewer than 550,000 clones, roughly 79% appearing once. Deletions cut 1 base from V and 2 bases from J, with 9 bases between. This CDR3 has 15 residues. Germline lookup yields CDR1 SGHVS and CDR2 FNYEAQ. Overall study findings and caveats: Sampling used blood alone; tissue repertoires probably differ.

The sequence derives from a woman aged 40 to 55 in good health. Some clones in this sample may be carry-over from other donors' samples. Sequencing used PBMCs. V usage is TRBV7-6 and J usage is TRBJ2-1; D gene ambiguous. Here the CDR3 DNA reads TGTGCCAGCAGCTTAGTTCCAGAGGCCTACAATGAGCAGTTCTTC. Encoded protein: CASSLVPEAYNEQFF.